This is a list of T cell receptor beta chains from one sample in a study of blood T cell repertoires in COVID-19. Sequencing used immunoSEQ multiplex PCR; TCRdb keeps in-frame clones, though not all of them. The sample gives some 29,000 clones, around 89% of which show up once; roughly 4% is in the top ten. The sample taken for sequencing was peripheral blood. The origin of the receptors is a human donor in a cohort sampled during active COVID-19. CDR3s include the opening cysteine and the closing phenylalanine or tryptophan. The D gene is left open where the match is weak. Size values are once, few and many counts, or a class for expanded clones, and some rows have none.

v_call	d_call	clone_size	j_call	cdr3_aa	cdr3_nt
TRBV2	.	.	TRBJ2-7	CASSEGGNSALSYEQYF	TGTGCCAGCAGTGAAGGAGGGAATAGCGCCCTCTCCTACGAGCAGTACTTC
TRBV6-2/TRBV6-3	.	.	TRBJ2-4	CASSWGGSIAKNIQYF	TGTGCCAGCAGTTGGGGCGGAAGTATAGCCAAAAACATTCAGTACTTC
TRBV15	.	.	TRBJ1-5	CATSREQENQPQHF	TGTGCCACCAGCAGAGAACAGGAAAATCAGCCCCAGCATTTT
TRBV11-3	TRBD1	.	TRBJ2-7	CASSSGTGGYEQYF	TGTGCCAGCAGCTCTGGGACAGGGGGCTACGAGCAGTACTTC
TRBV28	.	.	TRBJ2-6	CASSPTGFSGANVLTF	TGTGCCAGCAGCCCCACAGGTTTCTCTGGGGCCAACGTCCTGACTTTC
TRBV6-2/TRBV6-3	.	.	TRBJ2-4	CASSYSRWRDAKNIQYF	TGTGCCAGCAGTTACTCTCGTTGGCGGGACGCCAAAAACATTCAGTACTTC
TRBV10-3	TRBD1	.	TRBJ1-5	CAISDTTGGAGQPQHF	TGTGCCATCAGTGATACCACAGGGGGCGCGGGACAGCCCCAGCATTTT
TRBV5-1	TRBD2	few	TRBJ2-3	CASSLGSSSGGTDTQYF	TGCGCCAGCAGCTTGGGGTCGTCTAGCGGGGGCACAGATACGCAGTATTTT
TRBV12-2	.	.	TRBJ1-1	CASRLAPGGWTAAFF	TGTGCAAGTCGCTTAGCGCCAGGGGGCTGGACCGCAGCTTTCTTT
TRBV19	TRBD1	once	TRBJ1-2	CASRPIQGGVDYGYTF	TGTGCCAGTCGACCGATCCAAGGGGGCGTAGACTATGGCTACACCTTC
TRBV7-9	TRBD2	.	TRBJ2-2	CASSLRTSLNTGELFF	TGTGCCAGCAGCCTACGGACTAGCCTCAACACCGGGGAGCTGTTTTTT
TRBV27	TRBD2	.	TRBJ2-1	CASSSTSGGAGEQFF	TGTGCCAGCAGTTCGACTAGCGGGGGGGCAGGTGAGCAGTTCTTC
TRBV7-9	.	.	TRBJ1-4	CASSLEGAPNEKLFF	TGTGCCAGCAGCTTAGAAGGAGCACCTAATGAAAAACTGTTTTTT
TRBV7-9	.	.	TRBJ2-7	CASSLAPGDVGSYEQYF	TGTGCCAGCAGCCTCGCGCCGGGGGACGTTGGCTCCTACGAGCAGTACTTC
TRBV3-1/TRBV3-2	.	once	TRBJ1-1	CASSYDQVGTEAFF	TGTGCCAGCAGCTACGACCAGGTGGGCACTGAAGCTTTCTTT
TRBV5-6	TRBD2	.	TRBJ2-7	CASSLLAGIRVEQYF	TGTGCCAGCAGCTTACTAGCGGGGATTAGGGTCGAGCAGTACTTC
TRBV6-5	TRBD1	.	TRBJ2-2	CASSPQGNSGELFF	TGTGCCAGCAGCCCACAGGGGAACAGCGGGGAGCTGTTTTTT
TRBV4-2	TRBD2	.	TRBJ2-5	CASSPGLALQETQYF	TGTGCCAGCAGCCCGGGACTAGCATTACAAGAGACCCAGTACTTC
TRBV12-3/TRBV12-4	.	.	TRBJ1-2	CASSFRVGHGYTF	TGTGCCAGCAGTTTCAGGGTAGGACATGGCTACACCTTC
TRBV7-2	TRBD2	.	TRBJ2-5	CASSPRTSRETQYF	TGTGCCAGCAGCCCCCGGACTAGCCGAGAGACCCAGTACTTC
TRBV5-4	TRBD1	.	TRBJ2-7	CASSLTGSTYEQYF	TGTGCCAGCAGCCTGACAGGGAGTACCTACGAGCAGTACTTC
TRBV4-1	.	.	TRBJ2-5	CASSRLVQETQYF	TGCGCCAGCAGCAGACTAGTCCAAGAGACCCAGTACTTC
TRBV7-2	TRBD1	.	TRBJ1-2	CASSSDRGPYGYTF	TGTGCCAGCAGCTCTGACAGGGGCCCGTATGGCTACACCTTC
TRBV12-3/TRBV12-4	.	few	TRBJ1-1	CASSVRAAGGAFF	TGTGCCAGCAGTGTGAGGGCCGCGGGTGGAGCTTTCTTT